These T cell receptor beta chains were read from a single sample in a study of OX40 agonist ivuxolimab in advanced cancers. Libraries were prepared by immunoSEQ multiplex PCR; TCRdb keeps only in-frame clonotypes and omits some of them. The sample includes some 48,000 clones, roughly 79% of them seen just once. The material sequenced was CD4+ or CD8+ T cells sorted from blood, taken in a trial of the OX40 agonist ivuxolimab. These receptors all come from an adult with an advanced solid tumor such as melanoma, head and neck, liver or kidney cancer. The CDR3 runs from the conserved cysteine through the conserved F or W. A D gene is named only where the DNA matches it firmly. Clone size appears in some rows only: once, few, many, or a class for an expanded clone.

abundance,j_gene,d_gene,v_gene,CDR3nt,CDR3aa
few,TRBJ1-2,NA,TRBV14,TGTGCCAGCAGCCAAGGGGGGCTCGATGGCTATGGCTACACCTTC,CASSQGGLDGYGYTF
NA,TRBJ1-3,NA,TRBV21-1,TGTGCCAGCAGATTTTGCAGGCGCTCTGGAAACACCATATATTTT,CASRFCRRSGNTIYF
NA,TRBJ2-1,TRBD2,TRBV5-1,TGCGCCAGCAGCTTGGGACTAGCGGGAGGGCCTAATGAGCAGTTCTTC,CASSLGLAGGPNEQFF
few,TRBJ2-5,NA,TRBV11-2,TGTGCCAGCAGCTTTACAGGGACGGAGACCCAGTACTTC,CASSFTGTETQYF
NA,TRBJ2-3,NA,TRBV18,TGTGCCAGCTCACCTAGCGGCGGGGCTGATACGCAGTATTTT,CASSPSGGADTQYF
NA,TRBJ2-4,NA,TRBV7-2,TGTGCCAGCAGCAATGGAGGGTTAGCCAAAAACATTCAGTACTTC,CASSNGGLAKNIQYF
NA,TRBJ1-1,NA,TRBV7-6,TGTGCCAGCAGCTTAACTTCGAACACTGAAGCTTTCTTT,CASSLTSNTEAFF
NA,TRBJ2-1,TRBD2,TRBV5-1,TGCGCCAGCAGCTGGCCGGAGGGAGGGTTCGAGCAGTTCTTC,CASSWPEGGFEQFF
NA,TRBJ2-3,TRBD2,TRBV30,TGTGGGAGCGGGAGGGTTGCAGATACGCAGTATTTT,CGSGRVADTQYF
NA,TRBJ2-3,NA,TRBV30,TGTGCCTGGAGACCAGGGGCAGGTACGCAGTATTTT,CAWRPGAGTQYF
once,TRBJ1-1,TRBD1,TRBV5-1,TGCGCCAGCAGCTTGGCAGGGGGAGGTACTGAAGCTTTCTTT,CASSLAGGGTEAFF
NA,TRBJ2-1,TRBD2,TRBV19,TGTGCCAGTAGTACCACTAGCGGGAGGGCCGGTGAGCAGTTCTTC,CASSTTSGRAGEQFF
few,TRBJ2-5,TRBD1,TRBV4-3,TGCGCCAGCAGCCAAGGGACAGGGCAAGAGACCCAGTACTTC,CASSQGTGQETQYF
NA,TRBJ2-5,NA,TRBV6-1,TGTGCCGGGAAGGGTGGGGAGACCCAGTACTTC,CAGKGGETQYF
NA,TRBJ2-4,NA,TRBV5-1,TGCGCCAGCAGCTTGGGGGACGGGAACATTCAGTACTTC,CASSLGDGNIQYF
NA,TRBJ1-2,NA,TRBV13,TGTGCCAGCAGCCCCCGGTCCCCAAGCTATGGCTACACCTTC,CASSPRSPSYGYTF
NA,TRBJ1-1,NA,TRBV7-9,TGTGCCAGCAGCTTAGGGTCAGGACCAACTGAGGCTTTCTTT,CASSLGSGPTEAFF
NA,TRBJ2-5,NA,TRBV7-2,TGTGCCAGCAGCTCCCCGGGACAACAAGAGACCCAGTACTTC,CASSSPGQQETQYF
once,TRBJ1-5,TRBD1,TRBV4-2,TGTGCCAGCAGCCGGGACAGGGGCGGCAATCAGCCCCAGCATTTT,CASSRDRGGNQPQHF
once,TRBJ1-4,TRBD1,TRBV5-1,TGCGCCAGCAGCCCGGGACAGTCTGAAAAACTGTTTTTT,CASSPGQSEKLFF
once,TRBJ1-1,NA,TRBV21-1,TGTGCCAGCAGCAAAGAAACGGGGGCGCAACATACTGAAGCTTTCTTT,CASSKETGAQHTEAFF
NA,TRBJ2-2,TRBD2,TRBV7-2,TGTGCCAGCAGCCTTAGCGGGAGGGGTACCGGGGAGCTGTTTTTT,CASSLSGRGTGELFF
once,TRBJ2-1,TRBD2,TRBV2,TGTGCCAGCAGCACATATAGACTAGCGGTCCGCCAGAGCTCCTACAATGAGCAGTTCTTC,CASSTYRLAVRQSSYNEQFF
NA,TRBJ1-2,TRBD1,TRBV18,TGTGCCAGCTCACCACTCACAGGGGAAGGCTACACCTTC,CASSPLTGEGYTF
NA,TRBJ2-3,NA,TRBV25-1,TGTGCCAGCAGTCGGGACTTCGCAGATACGCAGTATTTT,CASSRDFADTQYF
NA,TRBJ2-6,NA,TRBV2,TGTGCCAGCAGTAGTCTCTCTGGGGCCAACGTCCTGACTTTC,CASSSLSGANVLTF
NA,TRBJ1-2,NA,TRBV4-3,TGCGCCAGCAGCCAATTCCAGGGTGATGGCTACACCTTC,CASSQFQGDGYTF
NA,TRBJ1-5,NA,TRBV18,TGTGCCAGCTCACCCGGTCAAGATCAGCCCCAGCATTTT,CASSPGQDQPQHF
NA,TRBJ2-1,NA,TRBV19,TGTGCCAGTAATAGCCGCTCCTACAATGAGCAGTTCTTC,CASNSRSYNEQFF
NA,TRBJ2-5,NA,TRBV6-5,TGTGCCAGCAGTAGGAGATACAGAGTCCAAGAGACCCAGTACTTC,CASSRRYRVQETQYF
NA,TRBJ1-3,NA,TRBV5-7,TGTGCCAGCAGCTTGGAGAGGCCCCGAAGCTCTGGAAACACCATATATTTT,CASSLERPRSSGNTIYF
NA,TRBJ2-3,TRBD1,TRBV2,TGTGCCAGCAGTGCAAACAGGGGAGATACGCAGTATTTT,CASSANRGDTQYF
NA,TRBJ2-6,TRBD1,TRBV18,TGTGCCAGCTCACCAACTCCCACAGGGGGTATTTCTGGGGCCAACGTCCTGACTTTC,CASSPTPTGGISGANVLTF
NA,TRBJ2-3,TRBD1,TRBV5-6,TGTGCCAGCAGCCTGGACAGGGGCTACACAGATACGCAGTATTTT,CASSLDRGYTDTQYF
NA,TRBJ2-7,TRBD2,TRBV27,TGTGCCAGCAGTTCGGAACCGGGACTAGCTAACGGCCACGAGCAGTACTTC,CASSSEPGLANGHEQYF
NA,TRBJ2-1,TRBD2,TRBV4-3,TGCGCCAGCAGCCGCCGAGCGGGAGGAATCCCCGATGAGCAGTTCTTC,CASSRRAGGIPDEQFF
NA,TRBJ2-1,NA,TRBV7-8,TGTGCCAGCAGCTTAGAGGCCATCAACTCCTACAATGAGCAGTTCTTC,CASSLEAINSYNEQFF
NA,TRBJ2-5,NA,TRBV5-1,TGCGCCAGCAGCTTGTCGGGTCGGGAAAGGGGACAAGAGACCCAGTACTTC,CASSLSGRERGQETQYF
NA,TRBJ2-7,TRBD2,TRBV29-1,TGCAGCGTACGACTAGCGGGATCGGGCGAGCAGTACTTC,CSVRLAGSGEQYF
NA,TRBJ1-4,TRBD1,TRBV6-1,TGTGCCAGCAGCCGCCCACAGGGGGCTGAAAAACTGTTTTTT,CASSRPQGAEKLFF
NA,TRBJ2-3,NA,TRBV5-4,TGTGCCAGCAGCTTGGAGCCCACAGATACGCAGTATTTT,CASSLEPTDTQYF
few,TRBJ1-1,NA,TRBV11-2,TGTGCCAGCAGCTTAGTCGGGTCGACCACTGAAGCTTTCTTT,CASSLVGSTTEAFF
NA,TRBJ1-2,NA,TRBV29-1,TGCAGCGTTGAGAGACCAGGGTCGGATAACTATGGCTACACCTTC,CSVERPGSDNYGYTF
NA,TRBJ1-5,NA,TRBV18,TGTGCCAGCTCAATAGAGAGCAATCAGCCCCAGCATTTT,CASSIESNQPQHF
once,TRBJ2-7,NA,TRBV18,TGTGCCAGCTCACCATCGGGGGCTTACTACGAGCAGTACTTC,CASSPSGAYYEQYF